Each of the 14 T cell receptor beta chains below was sequenced from the same sample in a study of cytomegalovirus exposure and HLA in healthy donors. The primer mix had 60 Vbeta and 13 Jbeta primers. Data came from immunoSEQ multiplex PCR; TCRdb stores just in-frame clones and leaves some out. The sample has roughly 140,000 clones, around 82% seen once. What was sequenced was PBMCs. All receptors come from a female donor in good health and CMV-seronegative.

The rearrangement joins TRBV27 to TRBJ1-3; a weak D match, TRBD1 (5 bases). This CDR3 contains 16 residues. Trimming stripped 5 bases from V and 0 bases from J, with 14 bases between. Germline CDR1 is MNHEY and CDR2 is SMNVEV (reference sequence). The CDR3 spells CASSKGHPISGNTIYF. DNA for the CDR3: TGTGCCAGCAGTAAAGGACACCCAATCTCTGGAAACACCATATATTTT.

This chain uses TRBV7-8 with TRBJ1-2; D call uncertain. Trimming stripped 4 bases from V and 3 bases from J, with 18 bases between. CDR1 is SGHVS and CDR2 is FQNEAQ in the germline V gene. The CDR3 length is 16 residues. The CDR3 sequence: CASSSRVGRVYYGYTF. The CDR3 DNA is TGTGCCAGCAGCTCCCGAGTCGGGAGGGTATACTATGGCTACACCTTC.

The genes are TRBV7-2 and TRBJ2-1; 14 nucleotides align to TRBD2. The CDR3 totals 16 residues. The ends lost 5 bases at V and 7 bases at J; junction bases unmatched: 7. CDR1 is SGHTA and CDR2 is FQGNSA in the germline V gene. CDR3 region: CASSPTSGRVLNEQFF. The CDR3 DNA reads as TGTGCCAGCAGCCCGACTAGCGGGAGGGTCCTGAATGAGCAGTTCTTC.

With regard to this clone: The junction and the germline gene differ at one end; a read error may be behind it. The V and J genes are TRBV27 and TRBJ1-1; unclear D gene. The germline V gene has CDR1 MNHEY and CDR2 SMNVEV (reference sequence). The CDR3 is 14 amino acids. The CDR3 loop is CASSPSRENPEAFF. CDR3 nucleotides: TGTGCCAGCAGTCCTTCGCGGGAGAACCCTGAAGCTTTCTTT.

The chain recombines TRBV5-1 with TRBJ2-5; no clear D. With 4 bases removed from V and 0 bases from J, the gap between germline ends came to 7 bases. CDR1 is SGHRS, CDR2 YFSETQ, per germline. The CDR3 has 13 amino acids. The CDR3 here is CASSPGYQETQYF. The CDR3 region has the DNA TGCGCCAGCAGCCCAGGATACCAAGAGACCCAGTACTTC.

The chain is built from TRBV6-5 and TRBJ1-5; D not resolved. Trimming took 5 bases from V and 1 from J, leaving 9 bases between them. Germline V CDR1 and CDR2: MNHEY, SVGAGI. CDR3 size: 14 residues. CDR3 loop: CASSPTLSNQPQHF. CDR3 coding DNA: TGTGCCAGCAGTCCCACCCTAAGCAATCAGCCCCAGCATTTT.

This clone came up a few times. This sequence joins TRBV5-6 and TRBJ1-1; 8 positions match TRBD1. The V segment lost 4 bases and the J segment 11 bases; nucleotides outside the gene matches: 10. The length of the CDR3 is 13 residues. Germline loops: CDR1 SGHDT, CDR2 YYEEEE. The CDR3 sequence: CASSRTGRFLAFF. DNA for the CDR3: TGTGCCAGCAGCAGGACAGGGAGGTTTTTGGCTTTCTTT.

To note about this clone: This CDR3 is also generated by other DNA sequences in the sample. The V call is TRBV7-3, the J call TRBJ1-6; D call uncertain. Germline V gene data show CDR1 as SGHTA and CDR2 as FQGTGA. The CDR3 runs 13 residues. Trimming pared 3 bases from V and 9 bases from J, leaving 9 bases between. The CDR3 nucleotides read TGTGCCAGCAGCTTGAGCCGGGGTTCACCCCTCCACTTT. Its translation is CASSLSRGSPLHF.

The V gene is TRBV2, the J gene TRBJ1-6; unclear D gene. Trimming took off 8 bases at V and 5 bases at J, with 10 bases between the two ends. The CDR3 loop spans 13 amino acids. The germline gives CDR1 SNHLY, CDR2 FYNNEI. DNA of the CDR3: TGTGCCAGCGGGCAGACGGATAATTCACCCCTCCACTTT. This codes for CASGQTDNSPLHF.

This chain connects TRBV2 to TRBJ1-1, with a weak D call TRBD1 (5 bases). This CDR3 region has 16 residues. Germline V gives CDR1 SNHLY, CDR2 FYNNEI. V lost 4 bases, J lost 6 bases, and 21 bases lay in between. The CDR3 protein is CASSGIWGGDRAEAFF. In DNA form, the CDR3 reads TGTGCCAGCAGTGGGATCTGGGGGGGGGATCGGGCTGAAGCTTTCTTT.

The rearrangement links TRBV7-9 to TRBJ1-4; D is unresolved. The germline V and J ends were trimmed by 5 bases and 7 bases, with 20 bases remaining between them. The CDR3 has 16 residues. The germline V gene has CDR1 SEHNR and CDR2 FQNEAQ (reference sequence). The CDR3 here is CASSLRRTPDGEKLFF. CDR3 sequence (DNA): TGTGCCAGCAGCCTCCGGAGGACCCCGGACGGTGAAAAACTGTTTTTT.

The chain employs TRBV6-1 and TRBJ2-7; possible D gene TRBD1, 5 bases. Germline V lookup: CDR1 MNHNS, CDR2 SASEGT. Trimming took 0 bases from V and 2 from J, leaving 17 bases between them. The length of the CDR3 is 17 residues. The CDR3 protein is CASSEAGKQGWPYEQYF. Written as DNA, the CDR3 is TGTGCCAGCAGTGAAGCCGGAAAGCAGGGATGGCCCTACGAGCAGTACTTC.

The V gene is TRBV27, the J gene TRBJ2-2; D ambiguous. The CDR3 contains 14 residues. The germline V gene has CDR1 MNHEY and CDR2 SMNVEV (reference sequence). The ends were cut back, 6 bases at V and 4 bases at J, with 12 bases in the middle. The CDR3 DNA is TGTGCCAGCAGCCATAAACCGGGCACCGGGGAGCTGTTTTTT. This sequence encodes CASSHKPGTGELFF.

The sample holds a few counts of this clone. The rearrangement joins TRBV2 to TRBJ1-3, with 9 bases aligning to TRBD1. J gave up 0 bases and V 7 bases, and 4 bases lay outside the gene matches. CDR3 length equals 15 residues. Germline loops: CDR1 SNHLY, CDR2 FYNNEI. CDR3 nucleotides: TGTGCCAGCAAGGGACAGGGAAGCTCTGGAAACACCATATATTTT. As protein: CASKGQGSSGNTIYF. Looking up the rest from reference TRBV2 and TRBJ1-3 gives the full variable domain: EPEVTQTPSHQVTQMGQEVILRCVPISNHLYFYWYRQILGQKVEFLVSFYNNEISEKSEIFDDQFSVERPDGSNFTLKIRSTKLEDSAMYFCASKGQGSSGNTIYFGEGSWLTVV.